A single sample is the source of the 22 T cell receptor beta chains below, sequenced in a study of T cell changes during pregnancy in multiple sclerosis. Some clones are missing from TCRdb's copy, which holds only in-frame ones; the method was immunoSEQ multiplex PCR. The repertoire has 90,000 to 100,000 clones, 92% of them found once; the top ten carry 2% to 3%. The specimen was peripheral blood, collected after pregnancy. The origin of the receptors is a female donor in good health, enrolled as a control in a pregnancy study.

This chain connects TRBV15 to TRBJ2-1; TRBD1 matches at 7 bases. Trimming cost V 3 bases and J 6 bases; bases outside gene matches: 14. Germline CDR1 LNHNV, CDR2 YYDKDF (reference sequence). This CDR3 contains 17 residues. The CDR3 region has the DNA TGTGCCACCAGCAGGGAGACGGGGACAGATCGACTCAATGAGCAGTTCTTC. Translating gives CATSRETGTDRLNEQFF.

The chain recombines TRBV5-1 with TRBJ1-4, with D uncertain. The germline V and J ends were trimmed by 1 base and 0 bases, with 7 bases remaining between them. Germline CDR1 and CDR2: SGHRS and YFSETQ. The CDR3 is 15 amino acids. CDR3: CASSLNPATNEKLFF. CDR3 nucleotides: TGCGCCAGCAGCTTGAATCCGGCAACTAATGAAAAACTGTTTTTT.

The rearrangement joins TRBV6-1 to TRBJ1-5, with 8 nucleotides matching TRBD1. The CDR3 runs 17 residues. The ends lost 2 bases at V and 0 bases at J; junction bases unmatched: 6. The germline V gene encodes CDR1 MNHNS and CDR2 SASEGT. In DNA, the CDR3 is TGTGCCAGCAGTGAACAGGGGGCACTCCCTAGCAATCAGCCCCAGCATTTT. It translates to CASSEQGALPSNQPQHF.

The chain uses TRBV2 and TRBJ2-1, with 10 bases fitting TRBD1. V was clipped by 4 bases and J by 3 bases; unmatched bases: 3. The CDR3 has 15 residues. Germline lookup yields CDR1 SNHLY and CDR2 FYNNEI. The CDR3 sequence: CASSVGQGFYNEQFF. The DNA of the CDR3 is TGTGCCAGCAGTGTGGGACAGGGGTTCTACAATGAGCAGTTCTTC. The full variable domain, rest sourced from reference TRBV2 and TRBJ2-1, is EPEVTQTPSHQVTQMGQEVILRCVPISNHLYFYWYRQILGQKVEFLVSFYNNEISEKSEIFDDQFSVERPDGSNFTLKIRSTKLEDSAMYFCASSVGQGFYNEQFFGPGTRLTVL.

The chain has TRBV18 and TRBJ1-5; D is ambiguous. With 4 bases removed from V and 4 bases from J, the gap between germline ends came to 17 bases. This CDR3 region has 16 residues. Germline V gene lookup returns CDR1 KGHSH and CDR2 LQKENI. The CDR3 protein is CASSLSTPGTNQPQHF. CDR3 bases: TGTGCCAGCTCACTGTCCACTCCAGGTACTAATCAGCCCCAGCATTTT.

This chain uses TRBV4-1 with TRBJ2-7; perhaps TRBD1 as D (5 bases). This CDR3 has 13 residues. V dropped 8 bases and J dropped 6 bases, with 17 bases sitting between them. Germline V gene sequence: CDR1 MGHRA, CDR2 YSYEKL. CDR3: CASSNRWLGEQYF. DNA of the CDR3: TGCGCCAGCTCGAACAGGTGGCTTGGCGAGCAGTACTTC.

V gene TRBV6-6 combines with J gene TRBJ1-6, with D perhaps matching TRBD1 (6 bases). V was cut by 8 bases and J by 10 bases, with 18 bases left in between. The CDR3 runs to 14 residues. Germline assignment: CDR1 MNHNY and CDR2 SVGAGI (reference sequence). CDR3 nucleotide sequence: TGTGCCAGCCGTGACAGGAGCCTTTGGTCACCCCTCCACTTT. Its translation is CASRDRSLWSPLHF.

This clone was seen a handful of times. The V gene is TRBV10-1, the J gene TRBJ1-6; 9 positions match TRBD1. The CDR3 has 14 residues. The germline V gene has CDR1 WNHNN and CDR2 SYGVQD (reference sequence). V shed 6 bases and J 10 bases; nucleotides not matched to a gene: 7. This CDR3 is CASSKGQGNSPLHF. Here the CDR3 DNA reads TGCGCCAGCAGCAAGGGACAGGGAAACTCACCCCTCCACTTT.

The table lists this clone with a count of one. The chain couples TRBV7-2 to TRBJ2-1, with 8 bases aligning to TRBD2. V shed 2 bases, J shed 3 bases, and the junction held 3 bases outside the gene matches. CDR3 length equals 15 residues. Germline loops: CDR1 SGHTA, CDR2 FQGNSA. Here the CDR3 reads CASSLTSGNYNEQFF. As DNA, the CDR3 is TGTGCCAGCAGCTTAACTAGCGGAAACTACAATGAGCAGTTCTTC.

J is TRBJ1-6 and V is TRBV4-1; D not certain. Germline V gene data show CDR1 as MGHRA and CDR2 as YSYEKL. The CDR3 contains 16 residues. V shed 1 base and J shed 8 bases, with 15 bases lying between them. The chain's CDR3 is CASSQVLGSEHSPLHF. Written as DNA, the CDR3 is TGCGCCAGCAGCCAAGTATTGGGGAGTGAGCATTCACCCCTCCACTTT.

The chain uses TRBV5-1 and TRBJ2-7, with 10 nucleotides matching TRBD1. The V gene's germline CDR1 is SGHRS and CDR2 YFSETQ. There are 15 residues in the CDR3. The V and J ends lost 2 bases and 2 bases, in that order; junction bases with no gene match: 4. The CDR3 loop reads CASSFRQGAPYEQYF. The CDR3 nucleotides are TGCGCCAGCAGCTTCAGACAGGGGGCTCCCTACGAGCAGTACTTC. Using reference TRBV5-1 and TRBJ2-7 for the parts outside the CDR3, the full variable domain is KAGVTQTPRYLIKTRGQQVTLSCSPISGHRSVSWYQQTPGQGLQFLFEYFSETQRNKGNFPGRFSGRQFSNSRSEMNVSTLELGDSALYLCASSFRQGAPYEQYFGPGTRLTVT.

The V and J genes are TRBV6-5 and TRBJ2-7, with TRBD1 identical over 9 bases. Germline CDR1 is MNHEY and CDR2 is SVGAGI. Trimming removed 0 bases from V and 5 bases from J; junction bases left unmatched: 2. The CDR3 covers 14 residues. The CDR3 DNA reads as TGTGCCAGCAGTTACTCGGACAGGGGCCACGAGCAGTACTTC. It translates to CASSYSDRGHEQYF.

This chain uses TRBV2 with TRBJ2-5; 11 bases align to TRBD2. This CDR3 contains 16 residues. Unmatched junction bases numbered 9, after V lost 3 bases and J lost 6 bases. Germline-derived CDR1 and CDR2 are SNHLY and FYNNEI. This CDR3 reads CASSEVASGGWQTQYF. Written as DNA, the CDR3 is TGTGCCAGCAGTGAGGTGGCTAGCGGGGGGTGGCAGACCCAGTACTTC.

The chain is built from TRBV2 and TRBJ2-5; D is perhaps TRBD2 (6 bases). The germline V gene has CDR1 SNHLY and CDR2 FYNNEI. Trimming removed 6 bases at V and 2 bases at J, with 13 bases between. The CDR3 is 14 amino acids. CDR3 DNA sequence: TGTGCCAGCAGCCTTGGAGGGAGTCAAGAGACCCAGTACTTC. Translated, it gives CASSLGGSQETQYF.

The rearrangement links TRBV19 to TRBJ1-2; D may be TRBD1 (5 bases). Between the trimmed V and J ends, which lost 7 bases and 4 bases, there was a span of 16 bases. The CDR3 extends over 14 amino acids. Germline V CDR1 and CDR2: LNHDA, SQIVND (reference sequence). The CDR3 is CASTPGDGSYGYTF. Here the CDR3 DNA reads TGTGCCAGTACTCCGGGGGACGGATCCTATGGCTACACCTTC.

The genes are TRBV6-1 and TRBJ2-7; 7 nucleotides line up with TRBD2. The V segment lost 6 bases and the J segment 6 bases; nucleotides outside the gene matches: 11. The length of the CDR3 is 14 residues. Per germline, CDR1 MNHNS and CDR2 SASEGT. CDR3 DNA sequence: TGTGCCAGCAGACCTCCATTGGGGGGGGGCGAGCAGTACTTC. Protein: CASRPPLGGGEQYF.

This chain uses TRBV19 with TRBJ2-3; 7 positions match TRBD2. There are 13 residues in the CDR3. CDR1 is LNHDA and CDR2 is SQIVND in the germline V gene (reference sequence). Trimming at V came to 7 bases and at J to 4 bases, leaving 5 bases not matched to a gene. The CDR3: CASKKRDPDTQYF. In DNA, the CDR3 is TGTGCCAGTAAAAAGCGGGACCCAGATACGCAGTATTTT.

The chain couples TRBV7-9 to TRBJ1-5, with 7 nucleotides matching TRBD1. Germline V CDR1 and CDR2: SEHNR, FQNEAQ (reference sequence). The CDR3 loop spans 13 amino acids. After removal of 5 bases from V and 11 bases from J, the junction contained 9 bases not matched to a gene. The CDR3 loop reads CASSAQGSPTQHF. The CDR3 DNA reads TGTGCCAGCAGCGCACAGGGGAGCCCTACCCAGCATTTT.

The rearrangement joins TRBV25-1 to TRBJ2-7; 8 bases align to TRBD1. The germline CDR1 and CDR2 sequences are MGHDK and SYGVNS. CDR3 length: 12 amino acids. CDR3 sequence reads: CATDRGGYEQYF. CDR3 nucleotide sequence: TGTGCTACCGACAGGGGAGGCTACGAGCAGTACTTC.

CDR3 coding DNA: TGTGCCTGGGGGTCTCTAGCGGGGGTGGTAGAGACCCAGTACTTC. Residues: CAWGSLAGVVETQYF. The chain recombines TRBV30 with TRBJ2-5, with TRBD2 identical over 10 bases. This CDR3 contains 15 residues. CDR1 is GTSNPN and CDR2 is SVGIG in the germline V gene (reference sequence). V gave up 5 bases and J gave up 4 bases; unmatched junction bases: 10.

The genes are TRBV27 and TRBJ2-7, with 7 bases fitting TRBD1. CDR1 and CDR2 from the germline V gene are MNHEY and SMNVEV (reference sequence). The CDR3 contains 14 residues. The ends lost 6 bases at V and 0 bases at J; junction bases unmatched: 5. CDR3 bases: TGTGCCAGCAGCCAAGGGGGCAGCTCCTACGAGCAGTACTTC. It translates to CASSQGGSSYEQYF.

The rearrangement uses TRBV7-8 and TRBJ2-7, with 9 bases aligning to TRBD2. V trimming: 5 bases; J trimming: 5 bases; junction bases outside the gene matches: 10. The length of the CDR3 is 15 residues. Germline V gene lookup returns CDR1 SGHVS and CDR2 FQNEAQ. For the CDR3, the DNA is TGTGCCAGCAGCCAAAATAGCGGGAGAAGAAACGAGCAGTACTTC. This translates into CASSQNSGRRNEQYF.